The rows below give T cell receptor beta chains drawn from one sample of a study of T cell changes during pregnancy in multiple sclerosis. Profiling relied on immunoSEQ multiplex PCR, and the TCRdb table lists in-frame clones only, not all of them. The sample has 79,000 or so clones, 80% to 90% seen once; the top ten hold over 3%. This material consisted of peripheral blood, taken before pregnancy. The receptors derive from a female donor with multiple sclerosis, enrolled in a pregnancy study. Both conserved end residues are part of each CDR3. Fields, in order: clone size, D gene, J gene, V gene, CDR3 protein, CDR3 DNA. The D gene is left open where the match is weak. For some rows the clone size is stated as once, few or many, or as a class when expanded; others skip it.

abundance: few
d_gene: .
j_gene: TRBJ2-7
v_gene: TRBV29-1
CDR3aa: CSVELRDYEQYF
CDR3nt: TGCAGCGTCGAGTTGCGGGACTACGAGCAGTACTTC

abundance: .
d_gene: .
j_gene: TRBJ1-1
v_gene: TRBV5-1
CDR3aa: CASSSGTQNTEAFF
CDR3nt: TGCGCCAGCAGTTCGGGGACACAGAACACTGAAGCTTTCTTT

abundance: .
d_gene: TRBD1
j_gene: TRBJ2-4
v_gene: TRBV11-2
CDR3aa: CASSGDRGLAKNIQYF
CDR3nt: TGTGCCAGCAGCGGAGACAGGGGACTAGCCAAAAACATTCAGTACTTC

abundance: .
d_gene: .
j_gene: TRBJ1-2
v_gene: TRBV6-6
CDR3aa: CASIRTLPGDGYTF
CDR3nt: TGTGCCAGCATTCGGACCCTCCCCGGGGATGGCTACACCTTC

abundance: .
d_gene: .
j_gene: TRBJ2-1
v_gene: TRBV7-8
CDR3aa: CASSLLASGEQFF
CDR3nt: TGTGCCAGCAGCCTTCTAGCTTCCGGTGAGCAGTTCTTC

abundance: .
d_gene: TRBD1
j_gene: TRBJ1-5
v_gene: TRBV6-1
CDR3aa: CASSIGTGKHQPQHF
CDR3nt: TGTGCCAGCAGTATAGGGACAGGGAAGCATCAGCCCCAGCATTTT

abundance: .
d_gene: TRBD1
j_gene: TRBJ2-4
v_gene: TRBV27
CDR3aa: CASRPSQGMRDIQYF
CDR3nt: TGTGCCAGCAGACCTTCACAGGGGATGAGGGACATTCAGTACTTC

abundance: .
d_gene: TRBD1
j_gene: TRBJ1-2
v_gene: TRBV29-1
CDR3aa: CSVEDLHRGGYTF
CDR3nt: TGCAGCGTTGAAGATCTTCACAGGGGGGGCTACACCTTC

abundance: .
d_gene: TRBD2
j_gene: TRBJ2-1
v_gene: TRBV30
CDR3aa: CAWSLEVISGSVYNEQFF
CDR3nt: TGTGCCTGGAGCCTCGAAGTTATAAGCGGGAGTGTCTACAATGAGCAGTTCTTC

abundance: .
d_gene: .
j_gene: TRBJ2-7
v_gene: TRBV5-5
CDR3aa: CASSWGVQERYAYEQYF
CDR3nt: TGTGCCAGCAGCTGGGGGGTACAGGAGAGGTATGCCTACGAGCAGTACTTC

abundance: once
d_gene: TRBD1
j_gene: TRBJ1-2
v_gene: TRBV18
CDR3aa: CASSPEAGGHYGYTF
CDR3nt: TGTGCCAGCTCACCAGAGGCAGGGGGCCACTATGGCTACACCTTC

abundance: .
d_gene: TRBD2
j_gene: TRBJ2-1
v_gene: TRBV6-1
CDR3aa: CASSSGGLYNEQFF
CDR3nt: TGTGCCAGCAGTAGCGGGGGCCTTTACAATGAGCAGTTCTTC

abundance: .
d_gene: .
j_gene: TRBJ2-1
v_gene: TRBV21-1
CDR3aa: CASSKALPGAGSNEQFF
CDR3nt: TGTGCCAGCAGCAAAGCGCTACCGGGAGCAGGGTCCAATGAGCAGTTCTTC

abundance: once
d_gene: TRBD2
j_gene: TRBJ2-3
v_gene: TRBV29-1
CDR3aa: CSVEDWTSQATDTQYF
CDR3nt: TGCAGCGTTGAAGATTGGACTAGCCAAGCCACAGATACGCAGTATTTT

abundance: .
d_gene: .
j_gene: TRBJ1-5
v_gene: TRBV27
CDR3aa: CASSLGHPLSQPQHF
CDR3nt: TGTGCCAGCAGTTTAGGGCATCCTTTATCTCAGCCCCAGCATTTT

abundance: .
d_gene: TRBD1
j_gene: TRBJ2-1
v_gene: TRBV5-6
CDR3aa: CASSLDVGTGVDEQFF
CDR3nt: TGTGCCAGCAGCTTGGACGTGGGGACAGGGGTCGATGAGCAGTTCTTC

abundance: .
d_gene: .
j_gene: TRBJ2-1
v_gene: TRBV5-1
CDR3aa: CASSLVASNSYNEQFF
CDR3nt: TGCGCCAGCAGCTTGGTGGCTAGCAACTCCTACAATGAGCAGTTCTTC

abundance: .
d_gene: .
j_gene: TRBJ1-1
v_gene: TRBV9
CDR3aa: CASSVGGGWDEAFF
CDR3nt: TGTGCCAGCAGCGTAGGGGGAGGGTGGGATGAAGCTTTCTTT

abundance: .
d_gene: .
j_gene: TRBJ2-7
v_gene: TRBV15
CDR3aa: CATSRDRGYEQYF
CDR3nt: TGTGCCACCAGCAGAGATCGGGGCTACGAGCAGTACTTC

abundance: .
d_gene: .
j_gene: TRBJ2-7
v_gene: TRBV7-2
CDR3aa: CASSLPSIYEQYF
CDR3nt: TGTGCCAGCAGCTTACCCTCTATTTACGAGCAGTACTTC

abundance: .
d_gene: TRBD2
j_gene: TRBJ2-7
v_gene: TRBV4-2
CDR3aa: CASSQSSGGAGGHEQYF
CDR3nt: TGTGCCAGCAGCCAATCTAGCGGGGGGGCGGGTGGCCACGAGCAGTACTTC

abundance: once
d_gene: .
j_gene: TRBJ2-7
v_gene: TRBV27
CDR3aa: CASSLSYYISSYEQYF
CDR3nt: TGTGCCAGCAGTTTATCCTACTATATCAGCTCCTACGAGCAGTACTTC

abundance: few
d_gene: .
j_gene: TRBJ1-2
v_gene: TRBV29-1
CDR3aa: CSVESEENYGYTF
CDR3nt: TGCAGCGTTGAGAGCGAGGAGAACTATGGCTACACCTTC

abundance: .
d_gene: .
j_gene: TRBJ2-1
v_gene: TRBV5-6
CDR3aa: CASSWETGEGYNEQFF
CDR3nt: TGTGCCAGCAGCTGGGAGACAGGGGAGGGATACAATGAGCAGTTCTTC

abundance: .
d_gene: .
j_gene: TRBJ1-2
v_gene: TRBV9
CDR3aa: CASSARQTTNYGYTF
CDR3nt: TGTGCCAGCAGCGCTCGACAGACCACTAACTATGGCTACACCTTC

abundance: .
d_gene: TRBD2
j_gene: TRBJ2-1
v_gene: TRBV7-2
CDR3aa: CASSDRTSGSYNEQFF
CDR3nt: TGTGCCAGCAGCGATCGGACTAGCGGGAGTTACAATGAGCAGTTCTTC

abundance: .
d_gene: TRBD2
j_gene: TRBJ2-7
v_gene: TRBV7-2
CDR3aa: CASSLIAGAYEQYF
CDR3nt: TGTGCCAGCAGCTTAATAGCGGGAGCCTACGAGCAGTACTTC

abundance: .
d_gene: TRBD1
j_gene: TRBJ1-4
v_gene: TRBV7-9
CDR3aa: CASSSTGGPTNEKLFF
CDR3nt: TGTGCCAGCAGCTCCACAGGGGGCCCAACTAATGAAAAACTGTTTTTT

abundance: .
d_gene: TRBD1
j_gene: TRBJ2-3
v_gene: TRBV5-5
CDR3aa: CASSWTGSTDTQYF
CDR3nt: TGTGCCAGCAGCTGGACAGGTAGCACAGATACGCAGTATTTT

abundance: .
d_gene: TRBD2
j_gene: TRBJ2-1
v_gene: TRBV5-1
CDR3aa: CASNVRGNNEQFF
CDR3nt: TGCGCCAGCAATGTGCGGGGGAACAATGAGCAGTTCTTC

abundance: .
d_gene: TRBD2
j_gene: TRBJ2-7
v_gene: TRBV14
CDR3aa: CASSDPGLDYEQYF
CDR3nt: TGTGCCAGCAGCGACCCGGGACTAGACTACGAGCAGTACTTC

abundance: .
d_gene: TRBD2
j_gene: TRBJ2-5
v_gene: TRBV5-4
CDR3aa: CASSTRLAGAEETQYF
CDR3nt: TGTGCCAGCAGCACAAGACTAGCGGGAGCAGAAGAGACCCAGTACTTC

abundance: .
d_gene: .
j_gene: TRBJ2-3
v_gene: TRBV5-1
CDR3aa: CASGPHGGATDTQYF
CDR3nt: TGCGCCAGCGGACCACACGGAGGGGCCACAGATACGCAGTATTTT

abundance: .
d_gene: .
j_gene: TRBJ1-2
v_gene: TRBV6-1
CDR3aa: CASRERIFRGHNYGYTF
CDR3nt: TGTGCCAGCAGGGAACGCATCTTCAGGGGACATAACTATGGCTACACCTTC

abundance: .
d_gene: .
j_gene: TRBJ1-5
v_gene: TRBV29-1
CDR3aa: CSVVSQDNQPQHF
CDR3nt: TGCAGCGTTGTAAGTCAGGACAATCAGCCCCAGCATTTT

abundance: .
d_gene: .
j_gene: TRBJ2-5
v_gene: TRBV2
CDR3aa: CASSEPPGAQETQYF
CDR3nt: TGTGCCAGCAGTGAACCCCCAGGTGCCCAAGAGACCCAGTACTTC

abundance: .
d_gene: TRBD1
j_gene: TRBJ1-2
v_gene: TRBV19
CDR3aa: CASSIEGGRLDYGYTF
CDR3nt: TGTGCCAGTAGTATAGAAGGGGGCCGGTTAGACTATGGCTACACCTTC

abundance: .
d_gene: TRBD1
j_gene: TRBJ2-7
v_gene: TRBV6-1
CDR3aa: CASSDSWTGGPEQYF
CDR3nt: TGTGCCAGCAGTGATTCTTGGACAGGGGGTCCCGAGCAGTACTTC

abundance: .
d_gene: TRBD2
j_gene: TRBJ2-1
v_gene: TRBV5-1
CDR3aa: CASRWGGRGDEQFF
CDR3nt: TGCGCCAGCAGATGGGGCGGGAGGGGGGATGAGCAGTTCTTC

abundance: .
d_gene: TRBD1
j_gene: TRBJ2-7
v_gene: TRBV6-5
CDR3aa: CATASYPGQVYEQYF
CDR3nt: TGTGCCACCGCTAGCTACCCGGGACAGGTCTACGAGCAGTACTTC

abundance: .
d_gene: .
j_gene: TRBJ1-3
v_gene: TRBV29-1
CDR3aa: CSVEDGGSGNTIYF
CDR3nt: TGCAGCGTTGAAGATGGGGGGAGTGGAAACACCATATATTTT

abundance: .
d_gene: .
j_gene: TRBJ2-3
v_gene: TRBV30
CDR3aa: CAWSGGRDTQYF
CDR3nt: TGTGCCTGGAGTGGCGGTAGAGATACGCAGTATTTT

abundance: .
d_gene: TRBD1
j_gene: TRBJ1-5
v_gene: TRBV7-2
CDR3aa: CASSFRQGGTSNQPQHF
CDR3nt: TGTGCCAGCAGCTTTCGACAGGGAGGTACAAGCAATCAGCCCCAGCATTTT

abundance: .
d_gene: .
j_gene: TRBJ1-1
v_gene: TRBV19
CDR3aa: CASSIASGFNTEAFF
CDR3nt: TGTGCCAGTAGTATAGCATCAGGGTTTAACACTGAAGCTTTCTTT

abundance: .
d_gene: .
j_gene: TRBJ2-7
v_gene: TRBV18
CDR3aa: CASSPPGQLRYEQYF
CDR3nt: TGTGCCAGCTCACCACCGGGACAATTACGCTACGAGCAGTACTTC

abundance: .
d_gene: TRBD2
j_gene: TRBJ2-5
v_gene: TRBV6-5
CDR3aa: CASMGGGETQYF
CDR3nt: TGTGCCAGCATGGGCGGGGGGGAGACCCAGTACTTC

abundance: .
d_gene: TRBD1
j_gene: TRBJ1-1
v_gene: TRBV29-1
CDR3aa: CSADRVNTEAFF
CDR3nt: TGCAGCGCGGACAGGGTGAACACTGAAGCTTTCTTT

abundance: .
d_gene: .
j_gene: TRBJ1-1
v_gene: TRBV5-4
CDR3aa: CASSFGRSRGNTEAFF
CDR3nt: TGTGCCAGCAGCTTTGGACGAAGCAGGGGGAACACTGAAGCTTTCTTT

abundance: .
d_gene: .
j_gene: TRBJ1-2
v_gene: TRBV25-1
CDR3aa: CASSDFGGSGYTF
CDR3nt: TGTGCCAGCAGTGATTTTGGAGGTAGTGGCTACACCTTC

abundance: .
d_gene: .
j_gene: TRBJ1-5
v_gene: TRBV19
CDR3aa: CAGGQPQHF
CDR3nt: TGTGCCGGAGGACAGCCCCAGCATTTT

abundance: .
d_gene: .
j_gene: TRBJ1-4
v_gene: TRBV2
CDR3aa: CASGGQIVEKLFF
CDR3nt: TGTGCCAGCGGTGGACAGATAGTTGAAAAACTGTTTTTT

abundance: .
d_gene: .
j_gene: TRBJ1-1
v_gene: TRBV6-5
CDR3aa: CASSRRMNTEAFF
CDR3nt: TGTGCCAGCAGTCGCAGAATGAACACTGAAGCTTTCTTT

abundance: few
d_gene: .
j_gene: TRBJ1-2
v_gene: TRBV19
CDR3aa: CASSMVNSNYGYTF
CDR3nt: TGTGCCAGTAGTATGGTTAACAGCAACTATGGCTACACCTTC

abundance: .
d_gene: .
j_gene: TRBJ2-2
v_gene: TRBV27
CDR3aa: CASRGGGTGELFF
CDR3nt: TGTGCCAGCAGGGGCGGAGGGACCGGGGAGCTGTTTTTT

abundance: .
d_gene: .
j_gene: TRBJ2-4
v_gene: TRBV5-6
CDR3aa: CASSQLALAKNIQYF
CDR3nt: TGTGCCAGCAGCCAATTAGCGTTAGCCAAAAACATTCAGTACTTC

abundance: .
d_gene: TRBD1
j_gene: TRBJ1-5
v_gene: TRBV2
CDR3aa: CASADRDSNQPQHF
CDR3nt: TGTGCCAGCGCGGACAGGGATAGCAATCAGCCCCAGCATTTT

abundance: .
d_gene: .
j_gene: TRBJ2-3
v_gene: TRBV4-3
CDR3aa: CASSQVDQGMYTQYF
CDR3nt: TGCGCCAGCAGCCAAGTTGACCAGGGGATGTATACGCAGTATTTT

abundance: .
d_gene: TRBD2
j_gene: TRBJ2-3
v_gene: TRBV7-3
CDR3aa: CASSWGGTDTQYF
CDR3nt: TGTGCCAGCAGCTGGGGGGGGACAGATACGCAGTATTTT

abundance: .
d_gene: TRBD1
j_gene: TRBJ1-1
v_gene: TRBV5-1
CDR3aa: CASRRGTQQGLGEAFF
CDR3nt: TGCGCCAGCAGACGTGGTACACAACAGGGGCTGGGTGAAGCTTTCTTT